This T cell receptor (beta chain) was obtained from a study of CD8 T cells in ankylosing spondylitis. Trimming took off 0 bases at V and 3 bases at J, with 9 bases between the two ends. The CDR3 length is 15 residues. From germline, CDR1 is LGHDT and CDR2 YNNKEL (reference sequence). Study observations and caveats: Blood of patients with ankylosing spondylitis appeared to be characterized by a TCR beta motif of eight highly homologous variants. The study looked at matched synovial fluid samples from ankylosing spondylitis patients. Disease-linked clones were reported to be significantly enriched there.

TCRdb processed the 5' RACE reads anew with MiXCR; each CDR3 protein has one entry. This sample has a few hundred thousand distinct CDR3 sequences, with around 10% found just once. Of note for this clonotype: Its antigen is currently unknown.

V usage is TRBV3-1 and J usage is TRBJ1-3; weak D call: TRBD1 (6 bases). The sequence was obtained from a male donor with ankylosing spondylitis or in good health (not recorded which). The sequencing sample was made of blood, either unsorted or a sorted T cell fraction (not recorded which). CDR3 protein: CASSQEGAHGNTIYF. CDR3 DNA: TGTGCCAGCAGCCAAGAGGGGGCTCATGGAAACACCATATATTTT.